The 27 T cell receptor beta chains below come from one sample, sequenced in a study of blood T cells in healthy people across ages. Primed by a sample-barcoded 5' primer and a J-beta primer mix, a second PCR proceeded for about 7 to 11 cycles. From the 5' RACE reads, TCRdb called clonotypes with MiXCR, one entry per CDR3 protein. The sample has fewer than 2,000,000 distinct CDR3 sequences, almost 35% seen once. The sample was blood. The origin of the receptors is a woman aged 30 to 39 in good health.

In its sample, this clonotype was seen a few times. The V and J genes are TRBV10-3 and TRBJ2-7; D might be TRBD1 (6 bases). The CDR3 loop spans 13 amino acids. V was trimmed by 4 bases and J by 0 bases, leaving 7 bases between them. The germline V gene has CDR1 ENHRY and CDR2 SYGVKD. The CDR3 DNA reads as TGTGCCATCAGTGGGGACAACTCCTACGAGCAGTACTTC. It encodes CAISGDNSYEQYF.

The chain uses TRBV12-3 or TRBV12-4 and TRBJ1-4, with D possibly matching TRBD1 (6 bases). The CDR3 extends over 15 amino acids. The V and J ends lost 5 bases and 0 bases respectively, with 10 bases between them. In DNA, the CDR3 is TGTGCCAGCAGTGGGGACATCTCAACTAATGAAAAACTGTTTTTT. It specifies CASSGDISTNEKLFF.

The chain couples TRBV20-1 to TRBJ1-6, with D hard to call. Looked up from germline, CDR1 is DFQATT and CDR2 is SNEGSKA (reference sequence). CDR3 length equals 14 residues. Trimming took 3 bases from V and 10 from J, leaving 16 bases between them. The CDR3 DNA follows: TGCAGTGCTAGGGGGTGGGAGATGGTCTCACCCCTCCACTTT. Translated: CSARGWEMVSPLHF.

This CDR3 is CASSERGPQPQHF. The DNA for the CDR3 is TGTGCCAGCAGTGAACGGGGGCCTCAGCCCCAGCATTTT. The chain recombines TRBV6-1 with TRBJ1-5, with D possibly being TRBD1 (6 bases). In germline, CDR1 is MNHNS, CDR2 SASEGT. CDR3 length: 13 residues. Trimming stripped 2 bases from V and 6 bases from J, with 8 bases between.

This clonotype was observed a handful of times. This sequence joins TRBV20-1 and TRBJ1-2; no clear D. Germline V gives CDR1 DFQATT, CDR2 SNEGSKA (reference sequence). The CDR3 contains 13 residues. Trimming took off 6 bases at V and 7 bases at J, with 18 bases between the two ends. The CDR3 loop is CSATDAQSSGYTF. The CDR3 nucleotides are TGCAGTGCAACGGACGCTCAATCCTCTGGCTACACCTTC.

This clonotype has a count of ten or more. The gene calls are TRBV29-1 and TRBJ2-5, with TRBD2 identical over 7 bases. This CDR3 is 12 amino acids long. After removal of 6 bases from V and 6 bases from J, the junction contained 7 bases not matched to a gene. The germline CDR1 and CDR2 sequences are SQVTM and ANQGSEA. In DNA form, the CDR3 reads TGCAGCGTCCGAGGGAGGGAAAAGACCCAGTACTTC. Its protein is CSVRGREKTQYF.

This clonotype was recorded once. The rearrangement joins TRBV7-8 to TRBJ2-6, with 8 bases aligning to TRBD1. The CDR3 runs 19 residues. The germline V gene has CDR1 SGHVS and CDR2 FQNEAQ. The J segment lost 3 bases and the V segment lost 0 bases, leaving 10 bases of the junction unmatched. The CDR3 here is CASSLAWTGWIDGANVLTF. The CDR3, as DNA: TGTGCCAGCAGCTTAGCGTGGACAGGGTGGATAGATGGGGCCAACGTCCTGACTTTC. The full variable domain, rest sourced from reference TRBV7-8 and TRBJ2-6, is GAGVSQSPRYKVAKRGQDVALRCDPISGHVSLFWYQQALGQGPEFLTYFQNEAQLDKSGLPSDRFFAERPEGSVSTLKIQRTQQEDSAVYLCASSLAWTGWIDGANVLTFGAGSRLTVL.

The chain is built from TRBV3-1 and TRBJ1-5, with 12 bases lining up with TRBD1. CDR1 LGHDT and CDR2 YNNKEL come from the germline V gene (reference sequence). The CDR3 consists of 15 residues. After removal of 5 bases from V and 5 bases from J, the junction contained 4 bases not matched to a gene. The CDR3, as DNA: TGTGCCAGCAGCTCGCGGGACAGGGGGCATCAGCCCCAGCATTTT. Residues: CASSSRDRGHQPQHF.

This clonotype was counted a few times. In DNA, the CDR3 is TGTGCCAGCAGCCAACCGCCGACTAGCGGGGGCACCTACGAGCAGTACTTC. As protein: CASSQPPTSGGTYEQYF. This sequence joins TRBV4-2 and TRBJ2-7; TRBD2 aligns across 12 bases. Germline V lookup: CDR1 LGHNA, CDR2 YNFKEQ. The length of the CDR3 is 17 residues. Losses at the gene ends were 2 bases for V and 2 bases for J; bases not matched to a gene: 7.

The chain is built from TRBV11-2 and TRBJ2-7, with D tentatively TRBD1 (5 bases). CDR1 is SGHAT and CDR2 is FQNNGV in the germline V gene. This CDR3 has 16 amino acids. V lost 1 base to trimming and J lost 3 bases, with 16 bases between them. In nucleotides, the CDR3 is TGTGCCAGCAGCTTAGGCCAGACGGTAGGGGTCTACGAGCAGTACTTC. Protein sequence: CASSLGQTVGVYEQYF.

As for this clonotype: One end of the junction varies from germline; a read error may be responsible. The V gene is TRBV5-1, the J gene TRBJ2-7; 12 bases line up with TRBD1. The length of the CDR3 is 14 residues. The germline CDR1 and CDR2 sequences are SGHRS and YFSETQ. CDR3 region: CASSEGQGAGEQDF. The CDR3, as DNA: TGCGCCAGCAGCGAGGGACAGGGGGCGGGAGAGCAGGACTTC.

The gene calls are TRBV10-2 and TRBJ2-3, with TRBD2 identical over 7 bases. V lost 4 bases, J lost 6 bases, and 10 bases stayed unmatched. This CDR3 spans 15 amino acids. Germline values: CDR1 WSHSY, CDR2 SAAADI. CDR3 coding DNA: TGCGCCAGCAGTGGTGGAGCGGGGTCTAGGGATACGCAGTATTTT. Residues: CASSGGAGSRDTQYF.

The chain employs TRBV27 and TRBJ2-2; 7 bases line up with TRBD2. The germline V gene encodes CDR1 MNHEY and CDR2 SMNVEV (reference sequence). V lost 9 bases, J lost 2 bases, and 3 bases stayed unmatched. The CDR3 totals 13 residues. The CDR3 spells CASASGNTGELFF. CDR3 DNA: TGTGCCAGTGCTAGCGGTAACACCGGGGAGCTGTTTTTT.

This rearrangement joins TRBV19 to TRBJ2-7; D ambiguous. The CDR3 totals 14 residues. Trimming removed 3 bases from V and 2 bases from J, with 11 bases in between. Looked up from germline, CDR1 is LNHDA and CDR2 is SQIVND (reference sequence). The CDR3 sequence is CASSIVLAAYEQYF. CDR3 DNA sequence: TGTGCCAGTAGTATCGTCCTGGCCGCCTACGAGCAGTACTTC. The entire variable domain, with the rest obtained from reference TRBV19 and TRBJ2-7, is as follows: DGGITQSPKYLFRKEGQNVTLSCEQNLNHDAMYWYRQDPGQGLRLIYYSQIVNDFQKGDIAEGYSVSREKKESFPLTVTSAQKNPTAFYLCASSIVLAAYEQYFGPGTRLTVT.

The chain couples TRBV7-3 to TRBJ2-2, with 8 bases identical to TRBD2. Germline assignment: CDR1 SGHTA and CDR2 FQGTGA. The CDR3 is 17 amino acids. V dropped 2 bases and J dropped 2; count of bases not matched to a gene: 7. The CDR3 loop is CASSLWSGGSNTGELFF. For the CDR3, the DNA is TGTGCCAGCAGCTTATGGTCGGGGGGGTCTAACACCGGGGAGCTGTTTTTT.

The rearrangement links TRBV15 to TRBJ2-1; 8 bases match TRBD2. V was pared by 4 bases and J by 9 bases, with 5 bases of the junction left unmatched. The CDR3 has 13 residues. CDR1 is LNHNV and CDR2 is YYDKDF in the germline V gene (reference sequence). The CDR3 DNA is TGTGCCACCAGCAATGGACTAGCAATTGAGCAGTTCTTC. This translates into CATSNGLAIEQFF.

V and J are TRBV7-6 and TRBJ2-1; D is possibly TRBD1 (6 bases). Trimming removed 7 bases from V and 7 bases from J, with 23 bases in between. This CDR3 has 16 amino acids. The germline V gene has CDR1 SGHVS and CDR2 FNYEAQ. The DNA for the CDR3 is TGTGCCAGCACCCATCTATTGGACCCTAGGGGGAATGAGCAGTTCTTC. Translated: CASTHLLDPRGNEQFF. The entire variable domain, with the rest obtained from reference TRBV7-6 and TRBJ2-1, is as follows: GAGVSQSPRYKVTKRGQDVALRCDPISGHVSLYWYRQALGQGPEFLTYFNYEAQQDKSGLPNDRFSAERPEGSISTLTIQRTEQRDSAMYRCASTHLLDPRGNEQFFGPGTRLTVL.

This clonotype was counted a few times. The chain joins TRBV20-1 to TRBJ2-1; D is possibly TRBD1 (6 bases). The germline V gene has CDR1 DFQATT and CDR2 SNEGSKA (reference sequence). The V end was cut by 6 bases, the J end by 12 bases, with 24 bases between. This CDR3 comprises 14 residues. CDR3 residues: CSAASGSGELWQFF. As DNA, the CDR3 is TGCAGTGCCGCTAGTGGTTCAGGGGAGCTGTGGCAGTTCTTC.

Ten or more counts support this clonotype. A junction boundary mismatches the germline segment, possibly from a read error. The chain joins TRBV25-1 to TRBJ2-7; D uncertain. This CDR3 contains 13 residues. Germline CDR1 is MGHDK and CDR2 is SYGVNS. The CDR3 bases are TGCGCCAGCAGTGAGCCCGGAACCTACGAGCAGTACTTC. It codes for CASSEPGTYEQYF.

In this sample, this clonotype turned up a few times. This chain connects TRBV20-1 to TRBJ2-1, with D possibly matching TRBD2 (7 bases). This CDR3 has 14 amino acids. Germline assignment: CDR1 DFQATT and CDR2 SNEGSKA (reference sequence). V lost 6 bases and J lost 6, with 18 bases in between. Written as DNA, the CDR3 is TGCAGTGCGGGAGGGGGGGGCCGTGGCAATGAGCAGTTCTTC. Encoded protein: CSAGGGGRGNEQFF.

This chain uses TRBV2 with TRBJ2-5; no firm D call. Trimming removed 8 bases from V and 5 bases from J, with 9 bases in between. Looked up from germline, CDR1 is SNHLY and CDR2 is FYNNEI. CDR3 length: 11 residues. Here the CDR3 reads CASAQRETQYF. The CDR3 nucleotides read TGTGCCAGCGCTCAGAGGGAGACCCAGTACTTC.

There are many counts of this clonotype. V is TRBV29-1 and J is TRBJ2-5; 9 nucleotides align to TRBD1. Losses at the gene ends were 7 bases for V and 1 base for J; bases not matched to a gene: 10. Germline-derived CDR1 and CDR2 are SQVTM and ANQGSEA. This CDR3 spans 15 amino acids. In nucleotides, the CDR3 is TGCAGCGCCCAGCGGACAGGGGCACTCCAAGAGACCCAGTACTTC. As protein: CSAQRTGALQETQYF.

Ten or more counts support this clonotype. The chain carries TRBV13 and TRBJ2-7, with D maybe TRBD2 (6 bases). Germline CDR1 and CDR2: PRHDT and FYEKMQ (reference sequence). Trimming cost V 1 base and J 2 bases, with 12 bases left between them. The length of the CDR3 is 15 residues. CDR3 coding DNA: TGTGCCAGCAGCTTAGAGGGCGGGGTGGCCTACGAGCAGTACTTC. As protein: CASSLEGGVAYEQYF.

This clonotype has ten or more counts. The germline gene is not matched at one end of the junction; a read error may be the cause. The CDR3: CASSSGVSYNEQFF. The CDR3 region has the DNA TGTGCCAGTAGTAGCGGGGTATCCTACAATGAGCAGTTCTTC. This chain links TRBV5-1 with TRBJ2-1; 8 positions match TRBD2. CDR3 length: 14 residues. Germline V gene lookup returns CDR1 SGHRS and CDR2 YFSETQ.

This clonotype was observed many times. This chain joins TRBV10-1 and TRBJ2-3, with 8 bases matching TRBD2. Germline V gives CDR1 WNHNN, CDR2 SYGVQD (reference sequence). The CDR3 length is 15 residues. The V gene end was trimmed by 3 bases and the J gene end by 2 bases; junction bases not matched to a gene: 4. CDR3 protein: CASSEAGVPTDTQYF. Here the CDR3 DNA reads TGCGCCAGCAGTGAAGCGGGGGTCCCCACAGATACGCAGTATTTT.

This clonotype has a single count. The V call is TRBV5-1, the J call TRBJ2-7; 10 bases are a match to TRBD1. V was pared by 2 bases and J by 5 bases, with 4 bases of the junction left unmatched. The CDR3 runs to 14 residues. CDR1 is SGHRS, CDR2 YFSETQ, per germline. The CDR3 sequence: CASSFRDRGDEQYF. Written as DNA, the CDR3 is TGCGCCAGCAGCTTCCGGGACAGGGGTGACGAGCAGTACTTC.

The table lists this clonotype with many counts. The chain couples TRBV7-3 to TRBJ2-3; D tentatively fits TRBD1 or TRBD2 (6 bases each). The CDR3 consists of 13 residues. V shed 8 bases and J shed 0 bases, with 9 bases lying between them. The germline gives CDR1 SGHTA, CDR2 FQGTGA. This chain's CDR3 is CASRGHSTDTQYF. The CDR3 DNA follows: TGTGCCAGCCGGGGGCATAGCACAGATACGCAGTATTTT. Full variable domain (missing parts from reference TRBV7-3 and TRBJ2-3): GAGVSQTPSNKVTEKGKYVELRCDPISGHTALYWYRQSLGQGPEFLIYFQGTGAADDSGLPNDRFFAVRPEGSVSTLKIQRTERGDSAVYLCASRGHSTDTQYFGPGTRLTVL.